This T cell receptor (beta chain) is from a study of radiotherapy plus CTLA-4 blockade in lung cancer (dated by TCRdb to the late 2010s). With respect to the entire study: Among the enrolled patients, 18% had an objective response, and about 31% reached disease control.

General findings and caveats noted by the study authors: After treatment with radiotherapy and ipilimumab, TCR clones that originated in tumors expanded in peripheral blood. Early dynamic changes in blood T cell clones, together with increased serum interferon-beta after radiation, were reported as the strongest predictors of response.

Libraries were prepared through the immunoSEQ multiplex PCR assay. In TCRdb, the immuneACCESS table is reduced to in-frame sequences with V and J assigned. These tables do not hold every clone; where another copy was compared, an unresolved V gene accounts for under half, and the others remain unexplained. In all, the sample holds tens of thousands of clones, and almost 65% of those were seen once. Of the sample, around 18% falls within the top ten clones. The study evaluated CTLA-4 blockade (ipilimumab) given together with focal radiation therapy in patients who had chemo-refractory metastatic non-small-cell lung cancer. V is pruned by 6 bases and J by 7 bases, leaving 5 bases of the junction without a gene match. Including the terminal cysteine and phenylalanine, the CDR3 comprises 13 residues. Of the read, only the CDR3 DNA is kept; its 39 bases are in frame from base 1. Remarks on this clone: This clone's antigen is unknown. No much larger clone is present one base from it, and per-base qualities are unavailable.

The chain was built from TRBV5-3 and TRBJ1-5; 9 central bases correspond to TRBD1. TRBV5-3 counts as an open reading frame of uncertain function. This specimen consisted of peripheral blood, obtained from a patient treated with radiotherapy plus ipilimumab. This TCR was recovered from a human donor with non-small cell lung cancer who had a partial response to radiotherapy plus ipilimumab. The CDR3 protein sequence reads: CARMDRGLQPQHF. The DNA sequence is as follows: TGTGCCAGAATGGACAGGGGACTACAGCCCCAGCATTTT.